A single sample gave rise to the 5 T cell receptor beta chains below, sequenced in a study of beta chain features in type 1 diabetes. The investigators reverse transcribed all of the isolated RNA, so they sequenced expressed TCRB transcripts. Some clones are missing from TCRdb's copy, which holds only in-frame ones; the method was immunoSEQ multiplex PCR. The sample has more than 200,000 clones, 16% seen once. Broader study findings: In every one of the four CD4+ subsets, TCRB CDR3s were moderately but significantly shorter in Type 1 diabetes patients.

Their recognized antigens are unknown. Sequencing was done on a sample of naive CD4+ T cells from blood. The receptors were sampled from a man aged 25-40 years with type 1 diabetes.

This clone was counted a few times. This chain connects TRBV29-1 to TRBJ2-5, with 11 bases lining up with TRBD2. This CDR3 spans 15 amino acids. Unmatched junction bases numbered 9, after V lost 4 bases and J lost 5 bases. Germline V lookup: CDR1 SQVTM, CDR2 ANQGSEA. The CDR3 bases are TGCAGCGTTGCCCTGGGTTTAGCGGGAGGGGAGACCCAGTACTTC. Translation: CSVALGLAGGETQYF.

This clone turned up a few times. This chain joins TRBV7-9 and TRBJ2-4, with 9 positions matching TRBD1. The V gene end was trimmed by 5 bases and the J gene end by 0 bases; junction bases not matched to a gene: 5. The germline V gene has CDR1 SEHNR and CDR2 FQNEAQ (reference sequence). The CDR3 is made up of 16 amino acids. The CDR3 bases are TGTGCCAGCAGCGAGGGACAGGGAATAGCCAAAAACATTCAGTACTTC. Its translation: CASSEGQGIAKNIQYF. The variable domain in full, with the rest retrieved from reference TRBV7-9 and TRBJ2-4, is DTGVSQNPRHKITKRGQNVTFRCDPISEHNRLYWYRQTLGQGPEFLTYFQNEAQLEKSRLLSDRFSAERPKGSFSTLEIQRTEQGDSAMYLCASSEGQGIAKNIQYFGAGTRLSVL.

The rearrangement joins TRBV15 to TRBJ2-7; possibly TRBD1 for D (8 bases). V dropped 8 bases and J dropped 4 bases, with 21 bases sitting between them. The CDR3 runs to 15 residues. Germline assignment: CDR1 LNHNV and CDR2 YYDKDF (reference sequence). In DNA, the CDR3 is TGTGCCACCGCGACGTTTGTACAGGGGGGGTACGAGCAGTACTTC. It is translated as CATATFVQGGYEQYF. Filled out from reference TRBV15 and TRBJ2-7, the complete variable domain reads DAMVIQNPRYQVTQFGKPVTLSCSQTLNHNVMYWYQQKSSQAPKLLFHYYDKDFNNEADTPDNFQSRRPNTSFCFLDIRSPGLGDTAMYLCATATFVQGGYEQYFGPGTRLTVT.

This chain connects TRBV30 to TRBJ2-5; 8 nucleotides line up with TRBD2. This CDR3 contains 14 residues. Germline assignment: CDR1 GTSNPN and CDR2 SVGIG (reference sequence). The V segment lost 2 bases and the J segment 5 bases; nucleotides outside the gene matches: 7. The CDR3 DNA sequence: TGTGCCTGGAGTCGACGACTAGCGAGGGAGACCCAGTACTTC. Protein: CAWSRRLARETQYF.

The genes are TRBV5-4 and TRBJ2-3; 8 nucleotides line up with TRBD1. Germline CDR1 reads SGHNT; CDR2 reads YYREEE (reference sequence). The CDR3 covers 13 residues. With 8 bases clipped from V and 4 bases from J, the junction kept 6 bases outside the gene matches. The CDR3 loop is CASRTGNSDTQYF. Written as DNA, the CDR3 is TGTGCCAGTAGGACAGGGAACTCAGATACGCAGTATTTT.